This TCR gamma chain was recorded in a study of γδ T cells in repeated Plasmodium falciparum infection. About the research overall: Each infection was followed by sampling at 21 days, plus baseline and some pre-infection draws.

Bulk repertoires came from Vgamma9/Vdelta2+ or Vdelta2-negative gammadelta T cells flow-sorted from PBMC. Only a few counts were recorded for this clone. Its specificity is not known. A far bigger clonotype differs at one base, so this is likely a read error. The same CDR3 arises from other DNA sequences in this sample as well. Overall study findings and caveats: Compared with Australian children, Malian Vdelta2-negative repertoires seemed more clonal, less diverse, less shared.

Trimming cost V 5 bases and J 1 base; bases outside gene matches: 5. Germline lookup yields CDR1 GITISATS and CDR2 ISYDGTV (reference sequence). This CDR3 contains 13 residues. TCRdb re-called clones from the multiplex PCR reads via CATT. The sample carries roughly 27,000 gamma-chain clones, 3% recorded once. Material for sequencing was gamma-delta T cells from blood. The sequence was collected from a pool of human donors (malaria-infected and uninfected, not separated). V gene TRGV9 combines with J gene TRGJ1 or TRGJ2. The J gene, absent from TCRdb, was called here by matching the DNA to germline. CDR3: CALWGANYYKKLF. CDR3 DNA sequence: TGTGCCTTGTGGGGTGCAAATTATTATAAGAAACTCTTT.